Listed below are T cell receptor beta chains from one sample, sequenced in a study of T cells in localized non-small cell lung cancer. Profiled with immunoSEQ multiplex PCR; TCRdb holds only in-frame clones, not every one. Of under 5,000 clones listed, around 30% are singletons. This material consisted of lung tumor tissue, taken before any cancer treatment. The receptors derive from an older male donor with stage III lung adenocarcinoma. The CDR3 runs from the conserved cysteine through the conserved F or W. The D gene is left open where the match is weak. Only some rows state a clone size, as once, few, many or a class for expanded clones.

>TRBJ2-7|once|-|TRBV5-1
CASSDRDTLSYEQYF
TGCGCCAGCAGCGACCGGGACACTCTCTCCTACGAGCAGTACTTC
>TRBJ1-2|-|TRBD1|TRBV23-1
CASSQCDREPAHYGYTF
TGCGCCAGCAGTCAATGCGACAGGGAGCCCGCCCACTATGGCTACACCTTC
>TRBJ1-5|-|-|TRBV6-8
CASGLTAYSNQPQHF
TGTGCCAGCGGCCTGACAGCCTATAGCAATCAGCCCCAGCATTTT
>TRBJ2-1|-|TRBD2|TRBV19
CASSSGTRSYNEQFF
TGTGCCAGTAGCTCCGGGACTAGATCATACAATGAGCAGTTCTTC
>TRBJ2-3|few|-|TRBV19
CASSITREADTQYF
TGTGCCAGTAGTATTACCAGGGAAGCAGATACGCAGTATTTT
>TRBJ2-2|few|TRBD2|TRBV6-8
CASWASGTGELFF
TGTGCCAGCTGGGCTAGCGGCACCGGGGAGCTGTTTTTT
>TRBJ1-5|medium-sized|-|TRBV11-3
CASSRTEGGDQPQHF
TGTGCCAGCAGCAGGACAGAGGGAGGGGATCAGCCCCAGCATTTT
>TRBJ1-6|-|TRBD1|TRBV6-8
CASRLRGRANNSPLHF
TGTGCCAGCAGGCTCAGGGGGCGGGCGAATAATTCACCCCTCCACTTT
>TRBJ1-3|-|-|TRBV6-8
CASSYRGSGNTIYF
TGTGCCAGCAGTTACCGGGGTTCTGGAAACACCATATATTTT
>TRBJ2-2|few|-|TRBV11-3
CASSLRRSTGELFF
TGTGCCAGCAGCTTACGGCGGAGCACCGGGGAGCTGTTTTTT
>TRBJ1-5|few|-|TRBV9
CASSDEADQPQHF
TGTGCCAGCAGTGATGAAGCCGACCAGCCCCAGCATTTT
>TRBJ1-4|once|-|TRBV15
CATSRGLARAEKLFF
TGTGCCACCAGCAGAGGACTGGCAAGGGCTGAAAAACTGTTTTTT
>TRBJ1-1|-|-|TRBV19
CASKVERVNTEAFF
TGTGCCAGTAAAGTAGAACGAGTGAACACTGAAGCTTTCTTT
>TRBJ1-3|-|-|TRBV9
CASSVAADGNTIYF
TGTGCCAGCAGCGTAGCCGCAGATGGAAACACCATATATTTT
>TRBJ2-1|medium-sized|-|TRBV11-3
CASSHLTRSYNEQFF
TGTGCCAGCAGCCACCTTACTAGGTCCTACAATGAGCAGTTCTTC
>TRBJ2-3|-|-|TRBV11-3
CASTFGGSTDTQYF
TGTGCCAGCACCTTTGGGGGTTCAACAGATACGCAGTATTTT
>TRBJ1-5|-|-|TRBV18
CASSPPGTGNQPQHF
TGTGCCAGCTCACCTCCCGGGACGGGCAATCAGCCCCAGCATTTT
>TRBJ1-1|few|-|TRBV29-1
CSVVRSNTEAFF
TGCAGCGTTGTACGCTCCAACACTGAAGCTTTCTTT
>TRBJ2-7|few|-|TRBV4-1
CASSQGLVPSYEQYF
TGCGCCAGCAGCCAGGGGCTAGTGCCGTCCTACGAGCAGTACTTC
>TRBJ2-2|-|TRBD1|TRBV19
CASADRGRVGELFF
TGTGCCAGCGCGGACAGGGGGCGGGTCGGGGAGCTGTTTTTT
>TRBJ1-1|few|-|TRBV9
CASSVDLNTEAFF
TGTGCCAGCAGCGTAGATCTAAACACTGAAGCTTTCTTT
>TRBJ1-2|-|-|TRBV7-6
CASSQGDTRNFGGYTF
TGTGCCAGCAGCCAAGGGGACACCCGAAACTTTGGGGGCTACACCTTC
>TRBJ2-1|medium-sized|-|TRBV11-3
CASRVRLAHNEQFF
TGTGCCAGCAGAGTCCGCCTTGCTCACAATGAGCAGTTCTTC
>TRBJ2-7|medium-sized|-|TRBV11-3
CASSLVGTHYEQYF
TGTGCCAGCAGCTTAGTTGGCACACACTACGAGCAGTACTTC
>TRBJ2-7|few|-|TRBV18
CASSPQSYEQYF
TGTGCCAGCTCACCGCAGTCCTACGAGCAGTACTTC
>TRBJ1-2|-|-|TRBV4-1
CASSQVGVYGYTF
TGCGCCAGCAGCCAAGTGGGAGTCTATGGCTACACCTTC
>TRBJ2-5|-|TRBD1|TRBV11-3
CASSQGGQEETQYF
TGTGCCAGCAGCCAAGGGGGACAGGAAGAGACCCAGTACTTC
>TRBJ2-1|-|TRBD2|TRBV19
CASSLGLAGDNEQFF
TGTGCCAGTAGCCTCGGACTAGCGGGGGACAATGAGCAGTTCTTC
>TRBJ2-7|-|TRBD1|TRBV7-1
CASSPRTGGSYEQYF
TGTGCCAGCAGCCCCCGGACAGGGGGCAGCTACGAGCAGTACTTC
>TRBJ2-2|-|-|TRBV19
CASLTLNTGELFF
TGTGCCAGCCTGACCCTAAACACCGGGGAGCTGTTTTTT
>TRBJ2-2|few|TRBD2|TRBV27
CASSLFAGANTGELFF
TGTGCCAGCAGTTTATTCGCGGGGGCGAACACCGGGGAGCTGTTTTTT
>TRBJ2-7|-|-|TRBV11-3
CASSLRGHPSYEQYF
TGTGCCAGCAGCCTAAGGGGACACCCTTCCTACGAGCAGTACTTC
>TRBJ1-2|once|-|TRBV29-1
CSVDSTGPLYGYTF
TGCAGCGTTGACTCTACAGGCCCACTCTATGGCTACACCTTC
>TRBJ2-1|-|TRBD2|TRBV18
CASSLGGAPYNEQFF
TGTGCCAGCTCGCTCGGGGGGGCCCCCTACAATGAGCAGTTCTTC
>TRBJ2-5|-|-|TRBV5-1
CASSLTGTSQETQYF
TGCGCCAGCAGCTTGACCGGGACCTCCCAAGAGACCCAGTACTTC
>TRBJ2-3|-|-|TRBV29-1
CSVDFIGSLLGKDTRVDTQYF
TGCAGCGTTGATTTCATTGGTTCTCTCTTAGGGAAGGATACTAGGGTAGATACGCAGTATTTT
>TRBJ2-2|few|TRBD1|TRBV25-1
CASSLGTGHTGELFF
TGTGCCAGCAGCCTTGGGACAGGGCACACCGGGGAGCTGTTTTTT
>TRBJ2-3|-|TRBD1|TRBV19
CASSIGQGDTDTQYF
TGTGCCAGTAGTATCGGCCAGGGGGACACAGATACGCAGTATTTT